One and the same sample provided the 24 T cell receptor beta chains below, sequenced in a study of cytomegalovirus exposure and HLA in healthy donors. It was with 60 Vbeta and 13 Jbeta primers that the PCR ran. Here immunoSEQ multiplex PCR was the method, and the copy in TCRdb shows in-frame clones only, minus some. The repertoire has over 150,000 clones, over 75% of them found once; the top ten carry 2.5% to 3.5%. Input material: PBMCs. The receptors derive from a young woman in good health and CMV-seronegative.

The rearrangement links TRBV6-1 to TRBJ1-1, with 7 bases that match TRBD1. Germline CDR1 and CDR2: MNHNS and SASEGT. V trimming: 5 bases; J trimming: 5 bases; junction bases outside the gene matches: 8. The CDR3 sequence is 14 residues long. CDR3 in amino acids: CASSREPGGTEAFF. The CDR3 DNA reads as TGTGCCAGCAGTAGGGAGCCAGGGGGGACTGAAGCTTTCTTT.

The rearrangement joins TRBV27 to TRBJ2-7; TRBD2 agrees at 8 bases. Germline-derived CDR1 and CDR2 are MNHEY and SMNVEV (reference sequence). This CDR3 region has 14 residues. Germline trimming cut 8 bases from V and 4 bases from J; bases unmatched to any gene: 10. The DNA of the CDR3 is TGTGCCAGCTCGGTCGGGAGGGGCCGGTACGAGCAGTACTTC. Translated, it gives CASSVGRGRYEQYF.

This clone was found a few times. V and J are TRBV4-1 and TRBJ1-1, with D tentatively TRBD1 (6 bases). The V end lost 4 bases, the J end lost 4 bases, and 16 bases lay between the germline ends. Germline V gives CDR1 MGHRA, CDR2 YSYEKL. The CDR3 loop spans 15 amino acids. The CDR3: CASSPRSTGSTEAFF. DNA of the CDR3: TGCGCCAGCAGCCCCCGTTCCACAGGGTCCACTGAAGCTTTCTTT.

The rearrangement uses TRBV19 and TRBJ1-2, with unresolved D. Trimming stripped 1 base from V and 4 bases from J, with 10 bases between. This CDR3 has 14 residues. Per the germline V gene, CDR1 is LNHDA and CDR2 is SQIVND (reference sequence). This CDR3 is CASSIAPGSYGYTF. CDR3 coding DNA: TGTGCCAGTAGTATAGCCCCAGGCTCCTATGGCTACACCTTC.

This clone has only one observation. This chain uses TRBV7-2 with TRBJ2-5; TRBD1 agrees at 10 bases. This CDR3 has 15 residues. The V and J ends lost 4 bases and 3 bases, in that order; junction bases with no gene match: 5. Germline values: CDR1 SGHTA, CDR2 FQGNSA. The CDR3 protein is CASSSGQGQKETQYF. In DNA form, the CDR3 reads TGTGCCAGCAGCTCGGGACAGGGGCAGAAAGAGACCCAGTACTTC.

This clone occurred a few times. The V call is TRBV29-1, the J call TRBJ2-5; D possibly corresponds to TRBD1 (5 bases). The J call is doubtful: the DNA matches TRBJ2-7 better. Germline values: CDR1 SQVTM, CDR2 ANQGSEA. The CDR3 contains 15 residues. The DNA of the CDR3 is TGCAGCGTTGCTTTTGGGCAGGGCTATCCCTACGAGCAGTACTTC. Translating it yields CSVAFGQGYPYEQYF.

The J gene is TRBJ1-1, the V gene TRBV10-3, with 8 bases lining up with TRBD1. The CDR3 sequence is 15 residues long. J lost 1 base, V lost 8 bases, and 9 bases had no gene match. Germline V CDR1 and CDR2: ENHRY, SYGVKD. The chain's CDR3 is CAIYSGGAGNTEAFF. The CDR3 DNA reads as TGTGCCATCTATTCAGGGGGCGCGGGGAACACTGAAGCTTTCTTT.

This clone was observed a few times. The rearrangement uses TRBV5-1 and TRBJ2-1, with 10 nucleotides matching TRBD2. V trimming: 3 bases; J trimming: 4 bases; junction bases outside the gene matches: 1. The CDR3 length is 14 residues. CDR1 and CDR2 (germline): SGHRS, YFSETQ. The CDR3 DNA sequence: TGCGCCAGCAGCTGGACTAGCGGTTACAATGAGCAGTTCTTC. Its protein is CASSWTSGYNEQFF.

As DNA, the CDR3 is TGCAGCGTAATAGGACAGACAGCCTACGAGCAGTACTTC. Translated, it gives CSVIGQTAYEQYF. This chain links TRBV29-1 with TRBJ2-7; tentative D call: TRBD1 (6 bases). The CDR3 sequence is 13 residues long. V was shortened by 6 bases and J by 2 bases, with 14 bases between the two germline ends. The germline V gene has CDR1 SQVTM and CDR2 ANQGSEA.

This chain uses TRBV11-3 with TRBJ2-7; D possibly corresponds to TRBD1 (6 bases). CDR3 length equals 16 residues. Trimming removed 4 bases from V and 4 bases from J, with 20 bases in between. CDR1 is SGHNT, CDR2 YENEEA, per germline. In nucleotides, the CDR3 is TGTGCCAGCAGCTCCACAGGGAGCCCCCACCCTTACGAGCAGTACTTC. It encodes CASSSTGSPHPYEQYF.

Concerning this clone itself: One end of the junction is discordant with germline, which a read error may explain. The chain combines TRBV7-8 with TRBJ1-2; a weak D match, TRBD1 (6 bases). Germline-derived CDR1 and CDR2 are SGHVS and FQNEAQ. The CDR3 runs 15 residues. CDR3 protein: CASSLLGQSFYGYPF. As DNA, the CDR3 is TGTGCCAGCAGCTTACTAGGACAGAGCTTCTATGGCTACCCCTTC.

The chain links TRBV9 to TRBJ2-2; the D is unclear. CDR3 length: 12 residues. V lost 4 bases to trimming and J lost 8 bases, with 9 bases between them. Germline V gene sequence: CDR1 SGDLS, CDR2 YYNGEE. The chain's CDR3 is CASSHAGGELFF. The CDR3 nucleotides are TGTGCCAGCAGCCATGCCGGTGGGGAGCTGTTTTTT.

The chain uses TRBV28 and TRBJ1-5; possibly TRBD1 for D (5 bases). The CDR3 has 16 residues. CDR1 is MDHEN, CDR2 SYDVKM, per germline. Trimming left V 11 bases short and J 6 bases short, with 26 bases between. CDR3 DNA sequence: TGTGCCTCCTCCAGAGTGGGGGGGTATATCGGTCAGCCCCAGCATTTT. It translates to CASSRVGGYIGQPQHF.

In this sample, this clone turned up a few times. The chain combines TRBV27 with TRBJ1-1; 9 nucleotides match TRBD1. The germline V gene has CDR1 MNHEY and CDR2 SMNVEV (reference sequence). The CDR3 totals 13 residues. V trimming: 7 bases; J trimming: 4 bases; junction bases outside the gene matches: 4. DNA for the CDR3: TGTGCCAGCAAGGGACAGGGTACCACTGAAGCTTTCTTT. It is translated as CASKGQGTTEAFF.

The chain is built from TRBV30 and TRBJ2-2, with D possibly matching TRBD1 (5 bases). CDR1 and CDR2 from the germline V gene are GTSNPN and SVGIG (reference sequence). The CDR3 is 14 residues long. The V end was cut by 0 bases, the J end by 6 bases, with 11 bases between. DNA for the CDR3: TGTGCCTGGAGTGTACGCAGGGCCTCCGGGGAGCTGTTTTTT. Protein sequence: CAWSVRRASGELFF.

The V gene is TRBV21-1, the J gene TRBJ2-7; the table gives TRBD2 as D, unverified against the DNA. TRBV21-1 is an annotated pseudogene. This CDR3 is 19 amino acids long. CDR3 protein: CASSKKYPRSRETDYEQYF. The CDR3 DNA follows: TGTGCCAGCAGCAAAAAATATCCCCGCTCGCGGGAGACAGACTACGAGCAGTACTTC.

This chain uses TRBV15 with TRBJ2-1; 7 bases map to TRBD2. There are 21 residues in the CDR3. The trim removed 0 bases at V and 7 bases at J, leaving 24 bases unmatched. Germline-derived CDR1 and CDR2 are LNHNV and YYDKDF (reference sequence). For the CDR3, the DNA is TGTGCCACCAGCAGAGATGAGTACGGCAGGGCCCTAACGGGAGGTATAAATGAGCAGTTCTTC. Protein product: CATSRDEYGRALTGGINEQFF. The entire variable domain, with the rest obtained from reference TRBV15 and TRBJ2-1, is as follows: DAMVIQNPRYQVTQFGKPVTLSCSQTLNHNVMYWYQQKSSQAPKLLFHYYDKDFNNEADTPDNFQSRRPNTSFCFLDIRSPGLGDTAMYLCATSRDEYGRALTGGINEQFFGPGTRLTVL.

This clone was found once. This chain connects TRBV2 to TRBJ1-5; the D gene is possibly TRBD1 (5 bases). This CDR3 contains 13 residues. V lost 7 bases, J lost 4 bases, and 11 bases lay in between. Germline assignment: CDR1 SNHLY and CDR2 FYNNEI. CDR3 nucleotide sequence: TGTGCCAGCAACAGACAGAGTAATCAGCCCCAGCATTTT. Protein: CASNRQSNQPQHF. Filled out from reference TRBV2 and TRBJ1-5, the complete variable domain reads EPEVTQTPSHQVTQMGQEVILRCVPISNHLYFYWYRQILGQKVEFLVSFYNNEISEKSEIFDDQFSVERPDGSNFTLKIRSTKLEDSAMYFCASNRQSNQPQHFGDGTRLSIL.

The sample holds a few counts of this clone. The genes are TRBV9 and TRBJ2-2; maybe TRBD1 (6 bases). Germline values: CDR1 SGDLS, CDR2 YYNGEE. Trimming stripped 4 bases from V and 3 bases from J, with 19 bases between. The CDR3 loop spans 17 amino acids. In DNA, the CDR3 is TGTGCCAGCAGCCCCCTTAGGTCCAGGGGTCACACCGGGGAGCTGTTTTTT. Encoded protein: CASSPLRSRGHTGELFF.

The chain carries TRBV5-8 and TRBJ2-7, with D possibly matching TRBD1 (5 bases). From germline, CDR1 is SGHTS and CDR2 YDEGEE. This CDR3 is built from 16 residues. V shed 4 bases and J shed 2 bases, with 19 bases lying between them. The CDR3: CASSNRVSRAAYEQYF. The CDR3 DNA sequence: TGTGCCAGCAGCAATCGGGTCTCCAGGGCAGCCTACGAGCAGTACTTC.

By share, this clone counts as medium-sized. This chain connects TRBV7-2 to TRBJ2-7, with a tentative D call TRBD2 (6 bases). Trimming stripped 8 bases from V and 5 bases from J, with 13 bases between. The germline V gene has CDR1 SGHTA and CDR2 FQGNSA. The CDR3 sequence is 12 residues long. CDR3 coding DNA: TGTGCCAGCTCTCGGGGGAGTAACGAGCAGTACTTC. Encoded protein: CASSRGSNEQYF.

V usage is TRBV9 and J usage is TRBJ2-1; tentatively, D is TRBD1 (6 bases). V lost 0 bases and J lost 0, with 13 bases in between. The CDR3 covers 17 residues. Germline V gene lookup returns CDR1 SGDLS and CDR2 YYNGEE. CDR3 bases: TGTGCCAGCAGCGTAGTGGCAGGGGTTAGCTCCTACAATGAGCAGTTCTTC. It yields the protein CASSVVAGVSSYNEQFF.

The chain carries TRBV4-1 and TRBJ2-1, with TRBD2 matching 13 bases. CDR3 size: 16 residues. Trimming cost V 4 bases and J 8 bases; bases outside gene matches: 8. Germline V CDR1 and CDR2: MGHRA, YSYEKL. The CDR3 is CASSPTSGGAGDEQFF. The CDR3 DNA sequence: TGCGCCAGCAGCCCAACTAGCGGGGGGGCGGGCGATGAGCAGTTCTTC.

The chain carries TRBV5-1 and TRBJ2-1, with no clear D. Germline V CDR1 and CDR2: SGHRS, YFSETQ. CDR3 size: 15 residues. Trimming left V 1 base short and J 0 bases short, with 8 bases between. CDR3 DNA: TGCGCCAGCAGCTTGAGTCCGAGCTCCTACAATGAGCAGTTCTTC. Translation gives CASSLSPSSYNEQFF.